The clone carrying this T cell receptor (beta chain) appeared once. The CDR3 runs to 12 residues. Trimming cost V 4 bases and J 6 bases, with 9 bases left between them. CDR1 and CDR2 (germline): MNHEY, SVGAGI. The sample's treatment: approximately 18 received Ad26.COV2.S at low or high dose, single or two shots; roughly five received placebo; per-sample allocation not given. After the first vaccine or placebo injection, samples were drawn on day 63. An adult of 18-55 years in Boston served as donor. Spike of the Wuhan-strain SARS-CoV-2 was expressed by an Ad26 vector, which formed the vaccine. This record belongs to a study of Ad26.COV2.S vaccination and SARS-CoV-2 variants. In the study overall: COV1001, an Ad26.COV2.S trial, supplied this vaccine-arm donor. Once or twice, 56 days apart, Ad26.COV2.S was delivered intramuscularly.

Clones were read by immunoSEQ multiplex PCR, and TCRdb kept only the in-frame ones, dropping some. Of 380,000 or so clones listed, around 88% are singletons. This TCR came from a person aged 18-60 years who received the Ad26.COV2.S COVID-19 vaccine or a placebo. This chain uses TRBV6-5 with TRBJ1-1, with D unclear. The sequences come from peripheral blood, collected in a trial of Ad26.COV2.S vaccine versus placebo. CDR3 protein: CASSWGGAEAFF. CDR3 coding DNA: TGTGCCAGCAGTTGGGGTGGGGCTGAAGCTTTCTTT.